The present T cell receptor beta chain was sequenced within a study of T cells in localized non-small cell lung cancer. Study-wide points: Uninvolved adjacent lung showed higher T cell clonality than tumor.

As for this clone: The antigen is not known.

Only in-frame clones appear in the TCRdb table, and some are missing; sequencing was by immunoSEQ multiplex PCR. The sample carries more than 100,000 clones, around 90% recorded once. This CDR3 comprises 15 residues. V lost 3 bases, J lost 8 bases, and 17 bases lay in between. CDR1 is LNHDA and CDR2 is SQIVND in the germline V gene (reference sequence). This sequence originates from a female donor aged 60 or older with stage I lung adenocarcinoma. The chain links TRBV19 to TRBJ2-1, with D possibly being TRBD1 or TRBD2 (6 bases each). The sequences come from peripheral blood, collected before any cancer treatment. This chain's CDR3 is CASSIDRRPGDEQFF. The CDR3 DNA sequence: TGTGCCAGTAGTATCGACAGGAGGCCGGGAGATGAGCAGTTCTTC.